The subject of this entry is one T cell receptor (beta chain). Its antigen remains unknown. From germline, CDR1 is DFQATT and CDR2 SNEGSKA (reference sequence). Trimming shortened V by 6 bases and J by 6 bases, and 11 bases separated the two germline ends. The CDR3 runs 11 residues. Researchers isolated CD4+ T cells once 9 to 11 days of culture had elapsed. The source of the sample is a study of vaccination effects on CD4 cells after COVID-19. As for the study in general: Ahead of sequencing, the ViraFEST assay grew antigen-specific CD4+ T cells using viral peptide pools. Each well held about 2.1 million PBMC cultured with 7.5 to 10 ug/ml peptides and about 9.7 IU/ml IL-2. Whole-study findings and limits: Clones that were induced by infection or by vaccine showed marked contraction late after vaccination.

Data came from immunoSEQ multiplex PCR; TCRdb stores just in-frame clones and leaves some out. The repertoire has 70,000 to 75,000 clones, approximately 80% of them found once; the top ten carry roughly 2%. The sequence came from a human donor who received a COVID-19 vaccine. The rearrangement joins TRBV20-1 to TRBJ1-1; D remains ambiguous. Specimen: CD4+ T cells from PBMCs cultured without peptide, collected before COVID-19 vaccination. CDR3 sequence (DNA): TGCAGTGCCGTGCGGCGGGCTGAAGCTTTCTTT. It yields the protein CSAVRRAEAFF.